These T cell receptor beta chains were read from a single sample in a study of OX40 agonist ivuxolimab in advanced cancers. This table comes from immunoSEQ multiplex PCR, and its TCRdb copy is limited to in-frame clones, with some not included. The profile shows tens of thousands of clones, just over 85% of them singletons. Material: CD4+ or CD8+ T cells sorted from blood, obtained in a trial of the OX40 agonist ivuxolimab. The source is an adult with an advanced solid tumor such as melanoma, head and neck, liver or kidney cancer. Both conserved end residues are part of each CDR3. D genes are given only for firm matches. Clone size is stated in some rows and not others, as once, few, many or a class when expanded.

abundance	d_gene	v_gene	j_gene	len	CDR3nt	CDR3aa
-	TRBD2	TRBV7-6	TRBJ2-5	21	TGTGCCAGCAGCTTAGTCGTCAGACCAATAGCGGGGGGCCGGACCGCAGAGACCCAGTACTTC	CASSLVVRPIAGGRTAETQYF
-	TRBD2	TRBV7-8	TRBJ2-1	14	TGTGCCAGCAGCTTACGGCTAGCGGGAAATGAGCAGTTCTTC	CASSLRLAGNEQFF
medium-sized	-	TRBV30	TRBJ2-1	15	TGTGCCTGGAGTCTCCTTAGGGGGGCAGTGTATGAGCAGTTCTTC	CAWSLLRGAVYEQFF
-	-	TRBV6-5	TRBJ1-1	13	TGTGCCGGGCGGCTTGGGGCGAACACTGAAGCTTTCTTT	CAGRLGANTEAFF
once	TRBD1	TRBV18	TRBJ2-3	16	TGTGCCAGCTCACCACAATCAGGGGGCACGGCAGATACGCAGTATTTT	CASSPQSGGTADTQYF
few	-	TRBV5-1	TRBJ1-6	14	TGCGCCAGCAGCTTGGGTACTCTTGATTCACCCCTCCACTTT	CASSLGTLDSPLHF
-	-	TRBV7-2	TRBJ2-7	14	TGTGCCAGCAGCTTAAGACAGCGAGCCTACGAGCAGTACTTC	CASSLRQRAYEQYF
-	TRBD1	TRBV29-1	TRBJ2-3	12	TGCAGCGAGGGACAGAGCACAGATACGCAGTATTTT	CSEGQSTDTQYF
-	TRBD2	TRBV13	TRBJ2-1	17	TGTGCCAGCAGCTTAGGTAGAGGGAGCGGGGCCTACAATGAGCAGTTCTTC	CASSLGRGSGAYNEQFF
once	TRBD2	TRBV7-9	TRBJ2-5	17	TGTGCCAGCAGCTCCCTGCCGGGACTAGCGGGAGAAGAGACCCAGTACTTC	CASSSLPGLAGEETQYF
-	TRBD1	TRBV9	TRBJ1-2	14	TGTGCCAGCACCCCGGGACAGGGGGACTATGGCTACACCTTC	CASTPGQGDYGYTF
-	TRBD1	TRBV19	TRBJ1-2	16	TGTGCCAGTAGTCCAAACCCCGGGACAGGCATCTATGGCTACACCTTC	CASSPNPGTGIYGYTF
-	TRBD1	TRBV7-3	TRBJ1-2	13	TGTGCCAGCAGCTTAGGGACAGGAGATGGCTACACCTTC	CASSLGTGDGYTF
-	-	TRBV7-3	TRBJ2-7	13	TGTGCCAGCAGCTTAACGCCGGCTTACGAGCAGTACTTC	CASSLTPAYEQYF
-	-	TRBV19	TRBJ1-1	14	TGTGCCAGCAAGACACCCCTGAGAAGCACTGAAGCTTTCTTT	CASKTPLRSTEAFF
-	-	TRBV6-6	TRBJ1-5	12	TGTGCCAGCAGTTACTCTTATCAGCCCCAGCATTTT	CASSYSYQPQHF
-	-	TRBV10-1	TRBJ2-1	10	TGCGCCAGCCTGGGAAGTTTGCAGTTCTTC	CASLGSLQFF
-	-	TRBV5-4	TRBJ1-2	13	TGTGCCAGCAGCTTGGATCAGGGACGGGGCTACACCTTC	CASSLDQGRGYTF
-	TRBD1	TRBV30	TRBJ2-2	15	TGTGCCCAAGACAGGGCAATCCAGAACACCGGGGAGCTGTTTTTT	CAQDRAIQNTGELFF
-	-	TRBV27	TRBJ1-2	14	TGTGCCAGCAGTCTCCGGGACGGAATCTATGGCTACACCTTC	CASSLRDGIYGYTF
-	-	TRBV7-9	TRBJ1-6	16	TGTGCCAGCAGCTTAGCAGGGTCTTACTATAATTCACCCCTCCACTTT	CASSLAGSYYNSPLHF
once	-	TRBV4-1	TRBJ1-3	16	TGCGCCAGCAGCCAAGCGGCGTGGAACGATGGAAACACCATATATTTT	CASSQAAWNDGNTIYF
-	-	TRBV4-1	TRBJ1-2	16	TGCGCCAGCAGCCAAGTACGGGGGGGTGTAAACTATGGCTACACCTTC	CASSQVRGGVNYGYTF
-	TRBD1	TRBV6-5	TRBJ1-4	14	TGTGCCAGCAGTTACACCCAGGGGGGTGAAAAACTGTTTTTT	CASSYTQGGEKLFF
-	TRBD2	TRBV2	TRBJ2-7	15	TGTGCCAGCAGTGAGTGGCGGGAGGGCCAATACGAGCAGTACTTC	CASSEWREGQYEQYF
-	-	TRBV12-5	TRBJ1-6	17	TGTGCTAGTGGTTTGGTACTCGGACGCTCCTATAATTCACCCCTCCACTTT	CASGLVLGRSYNSPLHF
-	-	TRBV27	TRBJ1-6	14	TGTGCCAGCACCCGTACGGGGGCGCATTCACCCCTCCACTTT	CASTRTGAHSPLHF
once	TRBD2	TRBV5-1	TRBJ2-5	14	TGCGCCGGCAGCTTGGGCACTAGCGGAGAGACCCAGTACTTC	CAGSLGTSGETQYF
-	TRBD1	TRBV5-1	TRBJ1-5	14	TGCGCCAGCAGCCCGACAGGGGTCAATCAGCCCCAGCATTTT	CASSPTGVNQPQHF
-	-	TRBV2	TRBJ1-2	13	TGTGCCAGCAGTGATCGACCCAGGGATGGCTACACCTTC	CASSDRPRDGYTF
-	-	TRBV13	TRBJ1-6	13	TGTGCCAGCAGCTTAGGGTTGGGGCGCGCCCTCCACTTT	CASSLGLGRALHF
-	-	TRBV11-2	TRBJ2-7	12	TGTGCCAGCAGCTTATCGGTAGGCGAGCAGTACTTC	CASSLSVGEQYF
-	-	TRBV19	TRBJ1-4	14	TGTGCCAGTAGGACCCCCGGGGGCCGTGAAAAACTGTTTTTT	CASRTPGGREKLFF